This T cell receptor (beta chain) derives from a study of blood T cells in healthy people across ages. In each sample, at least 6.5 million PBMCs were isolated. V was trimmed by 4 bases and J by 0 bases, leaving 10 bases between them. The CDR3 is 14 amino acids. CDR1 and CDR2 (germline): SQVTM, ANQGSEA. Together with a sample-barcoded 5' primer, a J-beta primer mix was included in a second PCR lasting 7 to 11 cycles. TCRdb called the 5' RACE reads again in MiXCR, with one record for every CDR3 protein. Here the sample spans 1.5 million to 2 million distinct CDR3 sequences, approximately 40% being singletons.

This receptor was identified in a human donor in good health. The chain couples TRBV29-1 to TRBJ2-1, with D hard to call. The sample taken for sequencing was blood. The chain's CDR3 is CSVGGASSYNEQFF. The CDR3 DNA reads TGCAGCGTTGGTGGAGCGTCCTCCTACAATGAGCAGTTCTTC.